Sequencing of this T cell receptor beta chain was carried out in a study of a mutant IDH1 vaccine in newly diagnosed glioma. Profiling relied on immunoSEQ multiplex PCR, and the TCRdb table lists in-frame clones only, not all of them. The data contain about 38,000 clones, roughly three quarters of them seen just once; the ten biggest clones take up roughly 9%. Time point specified: baseline, week 1 (first vaccination visit). Regarding treatment: pre-vaccination baseline after standard-of-care therapy. Study observations and caveats: Among all patients, vaccine-induced immune responses occurred in approximately 93%.

Remarks on this clone: Its target is unknown.

Sequences were derived from PBMCs, sampled from a glioma patient treated with radiotherapy, temozolomide or both. The sequence came from a man in his forties with glioma. Some clones in this sample may be carry-over from other donors' samples.

The CDR3 region is CATGQMIDDTQYF. CDR3 nucleotide sequence: TGTGCCACCGGACAGATGATAGACGATACGCAGTATTTT. The rearrangement links TRBV6-5 to TRBJ2-3; D possibly corresponds to TRBD1 (6 bases). The CDR3 has 13 amino acids. V gave up 10 bases and J gave up 6 bases, with 17 bases separating them. The V gene's germline CDR1 is MNHEY and CDR2 SVGAGI.